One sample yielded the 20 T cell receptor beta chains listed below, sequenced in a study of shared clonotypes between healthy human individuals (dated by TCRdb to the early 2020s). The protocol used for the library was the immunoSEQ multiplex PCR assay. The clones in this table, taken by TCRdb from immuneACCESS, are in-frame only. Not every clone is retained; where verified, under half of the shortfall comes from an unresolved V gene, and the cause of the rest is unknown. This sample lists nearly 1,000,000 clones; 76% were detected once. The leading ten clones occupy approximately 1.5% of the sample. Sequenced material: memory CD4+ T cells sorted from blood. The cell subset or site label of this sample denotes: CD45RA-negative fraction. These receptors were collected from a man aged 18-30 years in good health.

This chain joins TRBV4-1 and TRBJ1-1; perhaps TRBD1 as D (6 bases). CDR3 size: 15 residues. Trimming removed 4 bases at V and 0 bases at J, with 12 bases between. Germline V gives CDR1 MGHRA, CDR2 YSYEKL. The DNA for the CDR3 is TGCGCCAGCAGCCTAATGGACAGTTTGAACACTGAAGCTTTCTTT. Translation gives CASSLMDSLNTEAFF.

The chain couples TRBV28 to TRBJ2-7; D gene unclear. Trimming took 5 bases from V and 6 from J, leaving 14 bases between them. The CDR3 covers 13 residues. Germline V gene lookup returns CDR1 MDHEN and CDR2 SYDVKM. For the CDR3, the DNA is TGTGCCAGCAGTATATCGGCCGGTATCGAGCAGTACTTC. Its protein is CASSISAGIEQYF.

The DNA for the CDR3 is TGTGCCAGCAGTTTAGGGTTCGATTCACCCCTCCACTTT. Translated, it gives CASSLGFDSPLHF. The chain is built from TRBV28 and TRBJ1-6; D is uncertain. Trimming cost V 2 bases and J 8 bases, with 7 bases left between them. The CDR3 consists of 13 residues. CDR1 and CDR2 (germline): MDHEN, SYDVKM.

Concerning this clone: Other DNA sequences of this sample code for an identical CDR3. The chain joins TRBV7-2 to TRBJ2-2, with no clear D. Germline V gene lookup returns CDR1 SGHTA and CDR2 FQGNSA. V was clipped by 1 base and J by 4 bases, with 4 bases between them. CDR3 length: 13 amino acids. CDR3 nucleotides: TGTGCCAGCAGCTTAGAAGGCACCGGGGAGCTGTTTTTT. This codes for CASSLEGTGELFF.

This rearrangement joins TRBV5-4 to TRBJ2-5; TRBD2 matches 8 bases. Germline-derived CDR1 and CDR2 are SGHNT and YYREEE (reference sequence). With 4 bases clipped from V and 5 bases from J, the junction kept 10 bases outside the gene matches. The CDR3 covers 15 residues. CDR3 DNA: TGTGCCAGCAGCCTGGGACTAGGTTTCATGGAGACCCAGTACTTC. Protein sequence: CASSLGLGFMETQYF.

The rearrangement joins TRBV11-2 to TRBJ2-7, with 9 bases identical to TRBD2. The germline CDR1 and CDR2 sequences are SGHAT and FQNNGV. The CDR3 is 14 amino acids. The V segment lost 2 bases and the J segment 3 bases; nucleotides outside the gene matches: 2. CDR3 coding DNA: TGTGCCAGCAGCTTAATAGCGGGAGACTACGAGCAGTACTTC. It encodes CASSLIAGDYEQYF.

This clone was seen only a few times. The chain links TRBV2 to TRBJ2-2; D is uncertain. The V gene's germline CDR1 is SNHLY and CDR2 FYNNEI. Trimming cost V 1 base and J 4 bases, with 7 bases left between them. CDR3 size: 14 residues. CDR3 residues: CASSEGPGTGELFF. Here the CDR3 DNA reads TGTGCCAGCAGTGAAGGTCCTGGCACCGGGGAGCTGTTTTTT. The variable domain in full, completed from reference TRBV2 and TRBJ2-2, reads EPEVTQTPSHQVTQMGQEVILRCVPISNHLYFYWYRQILGQKVEFLVSFYNNEISEKSEIFDDQFSVERPDGSNFTLKIRSTKLEDSAMYFCASSEGPGTGELFFGEGSRLTVL.

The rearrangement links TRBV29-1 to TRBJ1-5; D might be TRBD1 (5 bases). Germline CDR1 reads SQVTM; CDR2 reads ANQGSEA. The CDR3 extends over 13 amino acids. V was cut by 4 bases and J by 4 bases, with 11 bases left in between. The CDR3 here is CSVVSGTNQPQHF. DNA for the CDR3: TGCAGCGTTGTTTCGGGGACTAATCAGCCCCAGCATTTT.

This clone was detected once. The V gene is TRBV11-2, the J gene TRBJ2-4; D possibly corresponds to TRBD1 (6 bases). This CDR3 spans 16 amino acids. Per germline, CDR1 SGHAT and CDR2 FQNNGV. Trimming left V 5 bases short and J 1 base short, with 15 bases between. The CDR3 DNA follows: TGTGCCAGCAGCCCCGGGGCAGGGGAGGCCAAAAACATTCAGTACTTC. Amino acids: CASSPGAGEAKNIQYF. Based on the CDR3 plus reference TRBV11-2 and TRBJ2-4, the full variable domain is EAGVAQSPRYKIIEKRQSVAFWCNPISGHATLYWYQQILGQGPKLLIQFQNNGVVDDSQLPKDRFSAERLKGVDSTLKIQPAKLEDSAVYLCASSPGAGEAKNIQYFGAGTRLSVL.

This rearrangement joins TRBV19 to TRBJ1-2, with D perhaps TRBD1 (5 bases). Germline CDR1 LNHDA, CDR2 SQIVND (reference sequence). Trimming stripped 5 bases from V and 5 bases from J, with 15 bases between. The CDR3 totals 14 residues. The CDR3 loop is CASSVDRTGYGYTF. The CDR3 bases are TGTGCCAGTAGTGTTGACAGAACGGGGTATGGCTACACCTTC.

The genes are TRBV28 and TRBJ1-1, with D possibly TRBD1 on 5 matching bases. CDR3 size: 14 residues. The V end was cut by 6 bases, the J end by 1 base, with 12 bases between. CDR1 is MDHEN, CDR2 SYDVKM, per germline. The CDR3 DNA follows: TGTGCCAGCAGCATTGGGGGAGCGAACACTGAAGCTTTCTTT. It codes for CASSIGGANTEAFF.

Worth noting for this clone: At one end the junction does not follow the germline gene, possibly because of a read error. This CDR3 is CASSLGGGIGETQYF. The CDR3 nucleotides read TGTGCTAGCAGCTTAGGAGGAGGGATTGGAGAGACCCAGTACTTC. V is TRBV7-7 and J is TRBJ2-5, with a weak D call TRBD2 (6 bases). This CDR3 contains 15 residues. The germline CDR1 and CDR2 sequences are SSHAT and FNYEAQ (reference sequence).

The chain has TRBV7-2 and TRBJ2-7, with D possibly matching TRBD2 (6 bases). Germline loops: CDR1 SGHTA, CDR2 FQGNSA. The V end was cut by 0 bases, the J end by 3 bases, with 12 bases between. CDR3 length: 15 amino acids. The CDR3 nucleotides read TGTGCCAGCAGCTTAGCGCGGGGCCCTTTCTACGAGCAGTACTTC. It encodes CASSLARGPFYEQYF.

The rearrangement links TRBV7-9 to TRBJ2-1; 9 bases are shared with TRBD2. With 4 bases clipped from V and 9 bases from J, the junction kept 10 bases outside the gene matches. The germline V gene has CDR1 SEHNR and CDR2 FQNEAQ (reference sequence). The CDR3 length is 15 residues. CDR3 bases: TGTGCCAGCAGCTCGCGTGGGACTAGCCTCAGTGAGCAGTTCTTC. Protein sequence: CASSSRGTSLSEQFF. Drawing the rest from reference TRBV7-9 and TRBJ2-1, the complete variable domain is DTGVSQNPRHKITKRGQNVTFRCDPISEHNRLYWYRQTLGQGPEFLTYFQNEAQLEKSRLLSDRFSAERPKGSFSTLEIQRTEQGDSAMYLCASSSRGTSLSEQFFGPGTRLTVL.

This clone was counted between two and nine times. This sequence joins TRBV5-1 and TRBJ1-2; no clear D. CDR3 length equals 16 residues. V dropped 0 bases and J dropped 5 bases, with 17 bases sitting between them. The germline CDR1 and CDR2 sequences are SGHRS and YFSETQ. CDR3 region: CASSLEAGGSRYGYTF. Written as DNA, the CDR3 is TGCGCCAGCAGCTTGGAGGCAGGTGGGTCTAGGTATGGCTACACCTTC.

The CDR3 coding sequence is TGTGCCAGCAGCGCCGATACAGACAGGGTGCGGGGGCAGCCCCAGCATTTT. Protein: CASSADTDRVRGQPQHF. V gene TRBV7-8 combines with J gene TRBJ1-5; 7 positions match TRBD1. There are 17 residues in the CDR3. Germline V CDR1 and CDR2: SGHVS, FQNEAQ. V shed 5 bases and J 7 bases; nucleotides not matched to a gene: 17. The variable domain in full, with the rest retrieved from reference TRBV7-8 and TRBJ1-5, is GAGVSQSPRYKVAKRGQDVALRCDPISGHVSLFWYQQALGQGPEFLTYFQNEAQLDKSGLPSDRFFAERPEGSVSTLKIQRTQQEDSAVYLCASSADTDRVRGQPQHFGDGTRLSIL.

The CDR3 sequence is CASSLGQDMEPQHF. Here the CDR3 DNA reads TGTGCCAGCAGCTTAGGGCAGGACATGGAGCCCCAGCATTTT. The chain is built from TRBV7-2 and TRBJ1-5, with a tentative D call TRBD1 (5 bases). Germline CDR1 reads SGHTA; CDR2 reads FQGNSA. The CDR3 is made up of 14 amino acids. V was clipped by 1 base and J by 8 bases, with 12 bases between them.

Here the CDR3 reads CASTHIAMGGASSYEQYF. In DNA form, the CDR3 reads TGTGCCAGCACTCACATCGCGATGGGGGGGGCGAGCTCCTACGAGCAGTACTTC. V usage is TRBV25-1 and J usage is TRBJ2-7; possibly TRBD2 for D (7 bases). The length of the CDR3 is 18 residues. The germline V gene encodes CDR1 MGHDK and CDR2 SYGVNS. The V end was cut by 7 bases, the J end by 0 bases, with 25 bases between.

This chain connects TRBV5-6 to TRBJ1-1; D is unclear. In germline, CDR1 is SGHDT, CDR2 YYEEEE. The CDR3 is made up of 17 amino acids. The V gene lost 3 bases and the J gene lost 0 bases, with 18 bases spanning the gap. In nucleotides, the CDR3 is TGTGCCAGCAGCTCCCTACGTGACACGGCTATGAACACTGAAGCTTTCTTT. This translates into CASSSLRDTAMNTEAFF. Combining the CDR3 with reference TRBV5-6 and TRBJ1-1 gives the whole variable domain DAGVTQSPTHLIKTRGQQVTLRCSPKSGHDTVSWYQQALGQGPQFIFQYYEEEERQRGNFPDRFSGHQFPNYSSELNVNALLLGDSALYLCASSSLRDTAMNTEAFFGQGTRLTVV.

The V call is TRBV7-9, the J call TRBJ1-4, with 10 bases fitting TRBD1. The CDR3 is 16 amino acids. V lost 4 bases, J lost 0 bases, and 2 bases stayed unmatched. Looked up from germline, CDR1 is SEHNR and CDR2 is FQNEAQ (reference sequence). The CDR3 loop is CASSSTGGPTNEKLFF. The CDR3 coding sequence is TGTGCCAGCAGCTCGACAGGGGGCCCAACTAATGAAAAACTGTTTTTT.